Sequencing of this T cell receptor delta chain was carried out in a study of Vδ1+ human thymocytes. The germline V gene encodes CDR1 TSWWSYY and CDR2 QGS. The CDR3 has 22 residues. Trimming cost V 0 bases and J 2 bases; bases outside gene matches: 21. Sequences come from RNA converted to cDNA by reverse transcription. Multiplex PCR used pooled V-gene forward primers and a constant-region reverse primer to amplify CDR3s. TCRdb reprocessed the multiplex PCR reads through CATT. The sample holds around 26,000 delta-chain clones; about 29% are singletons and the top ten take about 1.6%. Of note for this clone: Its antigen is unknown.

Findings and limits, study-wide: Highly polyclonal TRG and TRD repertoires with Gaussian CDR3 length distributions appeared in thymus. Bulk data may be misread because of unexpected Vdelta2 sequences. Around a fifth of thymic delta-chain sequences were Vdelta2, with few Vdelta3, unlike blood Vdelta1+ controls.

The V gene is TRDV1, the J gene TRDJ1; TRDD3 aligns across 10 bases. The clonotype was recovered from a boy under two years old who had congenital heart surgery. The sequenced sample was Vdelta1+ gamma-delta thymocytes from the thymus. Subset here: FACS-sorted CD3+ TCRalphabeta- TCRVdelta1+ TCRVdelta2- thymocytes. CDR3 protein: CALGELRTSDLLGDLGTDKLIF. As DNA, the CDR3 is TGTGCTCTTGGGGAACTACGTACTTCCGACCTACTGGGGGATTTGGGGACCGATAAACTCATCTTT.